These 11 T cell receptor beta chains were all obtained from the same sample, sequenced in a study of control samples from healthy donors and cancer patients. Generated by immunoSEQ multiplex PCR, the TCRdb table keeps only in-frame clones and is missing some. The table shows about 92,000 clones, with about four fifths occurring only once. Material for sequencing was blood. These receptor sequences come from a woman between 55 and 75 years old in good health.

The gene calls are TRBV2 and TRBJ1-3; 8 bases fit TRBD1. Germline CDR1 SNHLY, CDR2 FYNNEI. The junction had 7 bases not matched to a gene; V was cut back by 9 bases and J by 3 bases. The CDR3 runs to 14 residues. The CDR3 DNA sequence: TGTGCCAGTAGGCAGGGGGCGGATGGAAACACCATATATTTT. It specifies CASRQGADGNTIYF.

CDR3 DNA sequence: TGTGCCAGCTCACCACCGAACAGGGCCCTTGAAGCTTTCTTT. Protein: CASSPPNRALEAFF. The V call is TRBV18, the J call TRBJ1-1; TRBD1 might be the D (6 bases). The V gene lost 0 bases and the J gene lost 7 bases, with 12 bases spanning the gap. Germline V gene sequence: CDR1 KGHSH, CDR2 LQKENI. The CDR3 covers 14 residues.

This chain links TRBV7-2 with TRBJ2-5; 7 positions agree with TRBD2. The CDR3 length is 15 residues. The V and J ends lost 3 bases and 4 bases, in that order; junction bases with no gene match: 8. Germline assignment: CDR1 SGHTA and CDR2 FQGNSA. The CDR3 is CASSLQAGTGETQYF. In DNA, the CDR3 is TGTGCCAGCAGCTTGCAAGCGGGGACTGGAGAGACCCAGTACTTC. Supplemented by reference TRBV7-2 and TRBJ2-5, the full variable domain reads GAGVSQSPSNKVTEKGKDVELRCDPISGHTALYWYRQSLGQGLEFLIYFQGNSAPDKSGLPSDRFSAERTGGSVSTLTIQRTQQEDSAVYLCASSLQAGTGETQYFGPGTRLLVL.

J is TRBJ2-1 and V is TRBV6-1, with 10 nucleotides matching TRBD2. Germline assignment: CDR1 MNHNS and CDR2 SASEGT. The CDR3 is 15 amino acids. V gave up 0 bases and J gave up 4 bases; unmatched junction bases: 0. For the CDR3, the DNA is TGTGCCAGCAGTGAAGCACTAGCGGGGTACAATGAGCAGTTCTTC. Translation: CASSEALAGYNEQFF.

V and J are TRBV10-1 and TRBJ2-7; perhaps TRBD2 as D (6 bases). Per the germline V gene, CDR1 is WNHNN and CDR2 is SYGVQD (reference sequence). The V gene lost 4 bases and the J gene lost 1 base, with 8 bases spanning the gap. The CDR3 is 13 residues long. The CDR3 sequence is CASSGLDSYEQYF. The CDR3 DNA is TGCGCCAGCAGTGGACTAGATTCCTACGAGCAGTACTTC.

The chain is built from TRBV7-9 and TRBJ1-6; D is unresolved. Trimming removed 2 bases at V and 5 bases at J, with 13 bases between. The CDR3 covers 16 residues. Per germline, CDR1 SEHNR and CDR2 FQNEAQ (reference sequence). The CDR3 DNA follows: TGTGCCAGCAGCTTAACACAGCCGGAGGATAATTCACCCCTCCACTTT. Translation gives CASSLTQPEDNSPLHF.

This clone was counted a few times. V is TRBV19 and J is TRBJ1-5, with 7 nucleotides matching TRBD1. J lost 2 bases, V lost 5 bases, and 6 bases had no gene match. This CDR3 comprises 15 residues. CDR1 is LNHDA and CDR2 is SQIVND in the germline V gene (reference sequence). DNA of the CDR3: TGTGCCAGTAGTCCCGAAGGGGGCGGCAATCAGCCCCAGCATTTT. Amino acids: CASSPEGGGNQPQHF.

V is TRBV5-1 and J is TRBJ2-5, with a weak D call TRBD2 (6 bases). V was cut by 2 bases and J by 5 bases, with 16 bases left in between. Germline CDR1 and CDR2: SGHRS and YFSETQ. The CDR3 is 15 residues long. This CDR3 is CASSFLLGGEETQYF. The CDR3 DNA reads as TGCGCCAGCAGCTTTCTATTGGGGGGAGAGGAGACCCAGTACTTC.

V and J are TRBV7-9 and TRBJ2-2; TRBD1 is a possible D gene (6 bases). The V end lost 6 bases, the J end lost 3 bases, and 14 bases lay between the germline ends. The CDR3 contains 15 residues. From germline, CDR1 is SEHNR and CDR2 FQNEAQ (reference sequence). CDR3 nucleotide sequence: TGTGCCAGCAGTCCTGGACAGCTGGACACCGGGGAGCTGTTTTTT. Encoded protein: CASSPGQLDTGELFF.

V usage is TRBV15 and J usage is TRBJ1-2; no firm D call. This CDR3 is 14 amino acids long. Germline CDR1 LNHNV, CDR2 YYDKDF (reference sequence). V lost 0 bases and J 3 bases, leaving 8 bases between the germline ends. The CDR3: CATSRDADYYGYTF. The CDR3 nucleotides read TGTGCCACCAGCAGAGATGCGGACTACTATGGCTACACCTTC.

The chain links TRBV10-3 to TRBJ2-7; 10 bases agree with TRBD2. The CDR3 is made up of 15 amino acids. CDR1 is ENHRY, CDR2 SYGVKD, per germline. The trim removed 3 bases at V and 9 bases at J, leaving 11 bases unmatched. CDR3 residues: CAISEGAGGPSGQYF. DNA of the CDR3: TGTGCCATCAGTGAAGGAGCGGGAGGGCCGTCCGGGCAGTACTTC.